This T cell receptor beta chain was recorded in a study of CD8 T cells in ankylosing spondylitis. Germline CDR1 and CDR2: DFQATT and SNEGSKA (reference sequence). This CDR3 region has 14 residues. Losses at the gene ends were 8 bases for V and 15 bases for J; bases not matched to a gene: 22. Study outcomes and limitations: In ankylosing spondylitis blood, a motif of seven or eight highly homologous TCR beta variants appeared characteristic.

By quantitative 5'-RACE with molecular barcodes, the TCR beta libraries were made. TCRdb processed the 5' RACE reads anew with MiXCR; each CDR3 protein has one entry. This sample has hundreds of thousands of distinct CDR3 sequences; about 10% occur once, and the top ten carry under 0.6%. This clonotype was detected ten times or more. Its cognate antigen is unknown. The receptor comes from a male donor with ankylosing spondylitis. The chain joins TRBV20-1 to TRBJ2-1, with 7 bases matching TRBD2. Sequenced sample: blood, either unsorted or a sorted T cell fraction (not recorded which). CDR3 amino acids: CSSQLDSGSPNRFF. The CDR3 DNA sequence: TGCAGTTCCCAGTTGGATAGCGGGTCTCCGAACAGGTTCTTC.